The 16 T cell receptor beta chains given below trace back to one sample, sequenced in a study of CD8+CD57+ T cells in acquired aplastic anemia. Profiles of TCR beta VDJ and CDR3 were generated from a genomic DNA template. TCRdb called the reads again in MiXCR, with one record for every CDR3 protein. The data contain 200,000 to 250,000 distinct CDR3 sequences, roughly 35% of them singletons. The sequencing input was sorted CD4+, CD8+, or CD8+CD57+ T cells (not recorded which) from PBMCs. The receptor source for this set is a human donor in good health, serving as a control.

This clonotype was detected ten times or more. CDR3 bases: TGCAGCGTTCCTGGACAGGGCTTTGAAAAACTGTTTTTT. This encodes CSVPGQGFEKLFF. The chain recombines TRBV29-1 with TRBJ1-4; the match to TRBD1 covers 8 bases. This CDR3 comprises 13 residues. Trimming removed 5 bases from V and 7 bases from J; junction bases left unmatched: 6. The germline CDR1 and CDR2 sequences are SQVTM and ANQGSEA.

The CDR3 reads CASTSSRRGGSTEAFF. The CDR3 DNA reads TGTGCCAGCACCTCAAGTCGGAGGGGCGGGAGCACTGAAGCTTTCTTT. The rearrangement links TRBV11-2 to TRBJ1-1, with D possibly matching TRBD1 (5 bases). The CDR3 sequence is 16 residues long. V was pared by 7 bases and J by 4 bases, with 22 bases between. CDR1 SGHAT and CDR2 FQNNGV come from the germline V gene.

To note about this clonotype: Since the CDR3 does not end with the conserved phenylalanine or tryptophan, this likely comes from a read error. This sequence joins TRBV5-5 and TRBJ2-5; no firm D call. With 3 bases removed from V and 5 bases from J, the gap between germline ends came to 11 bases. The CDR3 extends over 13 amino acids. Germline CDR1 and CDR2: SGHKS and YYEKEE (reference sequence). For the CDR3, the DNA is TGTGCCAGCAGCTCATTCACCCGGGAGACCCAGTACCTC. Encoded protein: CASSSFTRETQYL.

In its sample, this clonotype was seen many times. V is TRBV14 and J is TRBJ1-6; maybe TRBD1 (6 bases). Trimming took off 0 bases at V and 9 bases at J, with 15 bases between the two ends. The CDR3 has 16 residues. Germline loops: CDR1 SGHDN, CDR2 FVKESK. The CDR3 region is CASSQDLLDSGSPLHF. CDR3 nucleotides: TGTGCCAGCAGCCAAGATCTATTGGACAGCGGTTCACCCCTCCACTTT. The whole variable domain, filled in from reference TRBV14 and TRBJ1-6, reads EAGVTQFPSHSVIEKGQTVTLRCDPISGHDNLYWYRRVMGKEIKFLLHFVKESKQDESGMPNNRFLAERTGGTYSTLKVQPAELEDSGVYFCASSQDLLDSGSPLHFGNGTRLTVT.

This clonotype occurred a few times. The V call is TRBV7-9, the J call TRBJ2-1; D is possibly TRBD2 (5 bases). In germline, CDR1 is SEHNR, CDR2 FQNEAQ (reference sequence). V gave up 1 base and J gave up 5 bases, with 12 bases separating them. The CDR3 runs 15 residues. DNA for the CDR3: TGTGCCAGCAGCTTAGGTAGCGAGAGACACAATGAGCAGTTCTTC. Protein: CASSLGSERHNEQFF.

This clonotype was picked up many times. DNA of the CDR3: TGTGCCAGCAGTGCCGGGACCCGGCAGCCCCAGCATTTT. Translating gives CASSAGTRQPQHF. The chain carries TRBV25-1 and TRBJ1-5; tentatively, D is TRBD1 (5 bases). Trimming pared 4 bases from V and 7 bases from J, leaving 11 bases between. From germline, CDR1 is MGHDK and CDR2 SYGVNS. This CDR3 region has 13 residues.

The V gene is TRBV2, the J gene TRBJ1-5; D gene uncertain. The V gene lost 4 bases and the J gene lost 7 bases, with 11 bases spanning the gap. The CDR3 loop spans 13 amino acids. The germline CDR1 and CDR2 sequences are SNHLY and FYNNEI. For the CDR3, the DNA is TGTGCCAGCAGTGCTGAAGGGTTCCAGCCCCAGCATTTT. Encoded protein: CASSAEGFQPQHF.

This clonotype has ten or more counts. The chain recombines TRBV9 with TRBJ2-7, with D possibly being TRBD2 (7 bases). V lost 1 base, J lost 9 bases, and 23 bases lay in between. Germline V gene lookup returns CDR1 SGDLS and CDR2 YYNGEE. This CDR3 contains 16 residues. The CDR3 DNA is TGTGCCAGCAGCGTAACCCTACGGACAGCCCGGGAGGCGCAGTACTTC. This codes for CASSVTLRTAREAQYF.

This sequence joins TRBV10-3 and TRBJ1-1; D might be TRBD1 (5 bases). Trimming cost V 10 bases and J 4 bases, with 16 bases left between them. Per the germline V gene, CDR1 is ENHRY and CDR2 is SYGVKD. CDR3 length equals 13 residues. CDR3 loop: CASSMTVSTEAFF. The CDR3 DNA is TGTGCCAGCAGCATGACAGTGAGCACTGAAGCTTTCTTT.

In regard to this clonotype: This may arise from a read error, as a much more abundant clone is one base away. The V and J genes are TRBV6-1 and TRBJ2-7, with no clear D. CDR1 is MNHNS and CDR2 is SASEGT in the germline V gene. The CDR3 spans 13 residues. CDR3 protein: CASSGHAGDEQCF. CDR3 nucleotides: TGTGCCAGCAGTGGCCATGCTGGCGACGAGCAGTGCTTC.

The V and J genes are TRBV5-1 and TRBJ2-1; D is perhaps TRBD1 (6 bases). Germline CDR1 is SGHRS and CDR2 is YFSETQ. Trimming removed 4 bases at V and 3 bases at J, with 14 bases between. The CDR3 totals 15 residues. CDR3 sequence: CASSREARGYNEQFF. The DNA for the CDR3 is TGCGCCAGCAGCCGCGAGGCCAGGGGCTACAATGAGCAGTTCTTC.

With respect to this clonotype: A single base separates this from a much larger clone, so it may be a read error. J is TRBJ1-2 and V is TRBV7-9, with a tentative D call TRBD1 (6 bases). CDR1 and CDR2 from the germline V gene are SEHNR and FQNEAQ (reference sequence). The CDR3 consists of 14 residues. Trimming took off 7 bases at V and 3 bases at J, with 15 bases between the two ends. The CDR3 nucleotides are TGTGCCAGCACCCGGGACATCAGGGACTATGGCTACACCTTC. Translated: CASTRDIRDYGYTF. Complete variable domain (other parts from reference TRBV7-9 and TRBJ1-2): DTGVSQNPRHKITKRGQNVTFRCDPISEHNRLYWYRQTLGQGPEFLTYFQNEAQLEKSRLLSDRFSAERPKGSFSTLEIQRTEQGDSAMYLCASTRDIRDYGYTFGSGTRLTVV.

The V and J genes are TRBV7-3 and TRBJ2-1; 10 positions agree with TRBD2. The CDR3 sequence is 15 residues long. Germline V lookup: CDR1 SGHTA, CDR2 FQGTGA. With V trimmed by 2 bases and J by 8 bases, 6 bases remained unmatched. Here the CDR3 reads CASSLDSGGFDEQFF. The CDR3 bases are TGTGCCAGCAGCTTAGATAGCGGGGGGTTTGATGAGCAGTTCTTC.

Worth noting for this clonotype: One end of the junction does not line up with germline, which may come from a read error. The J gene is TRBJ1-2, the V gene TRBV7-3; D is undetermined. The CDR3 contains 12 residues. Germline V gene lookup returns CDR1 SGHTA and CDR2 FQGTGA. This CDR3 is CASSQPSKGYTF. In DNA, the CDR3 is TGCGCCAGCAGCCAACCCTCAAAGGGCTACACCTTC.

The CDR3 protein is CASSPRGQGGYGYTF. CDR3 coding DNA: TGTGCCAGCAGCCCCAGGGGACAGGGTGGCTATGGCTACACCTTC. The chain uses TRBV2 and TRBJ1-2, with 9 bases fitting TRBD1. The CDR3 length is 15 residues. Germline V CDR1 and CDR2: SNHLY, FYNNEI. V lost 6 bases to trimming and J lost 4 bases; unmatched junction nucleotides: 9.

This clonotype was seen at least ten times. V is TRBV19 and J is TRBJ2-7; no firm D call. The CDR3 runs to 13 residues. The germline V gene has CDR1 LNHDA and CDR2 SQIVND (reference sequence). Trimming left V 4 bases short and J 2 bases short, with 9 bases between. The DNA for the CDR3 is TGTGCCAGTAGTAGGACGGTAACCTACGAGCAGTACTTC. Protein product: CASSRTVTYEQYF.